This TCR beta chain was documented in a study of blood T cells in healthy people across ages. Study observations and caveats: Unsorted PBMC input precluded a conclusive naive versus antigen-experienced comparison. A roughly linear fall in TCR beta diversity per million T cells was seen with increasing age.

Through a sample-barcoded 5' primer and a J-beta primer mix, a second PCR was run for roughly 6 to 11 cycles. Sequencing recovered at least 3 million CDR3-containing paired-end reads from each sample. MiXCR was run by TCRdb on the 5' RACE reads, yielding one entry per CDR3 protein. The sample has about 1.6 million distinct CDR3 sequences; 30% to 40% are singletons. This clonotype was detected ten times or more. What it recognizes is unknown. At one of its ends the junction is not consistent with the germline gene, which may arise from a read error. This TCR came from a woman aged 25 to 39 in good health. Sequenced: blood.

The CDR3 region is CASSLTSGYNEQFF. Here the CDR3 DNA reads TGCGCCAGCAGCTTGACTAGCGGATACAATGAGCAGTTCTTC. The gene calls are TRBV27 and TRBJ2-1; 9 positions match TRBD2. This CDR3 has 14 residues. Germline V lookup: CDR1 MNHEY, CDR2 SMNVEV (reference sequence).